Listed here are 18 T cell receptor beta chains from one sample, sequenced in a study of shared clonotypes between healthy human individuals. Naive CD8 cells, CD45RO-negative and positively selected for CCR7, excluded terminally differentiated effector memory CD45RA+ cells. Produced via immunoSEQ multiplex PCR; TCRdb's table is partial and in-frame only. This sample carries under 1 million clones, approximately 97% of them seen once, and the ten largest clones take about 0.21%. The sequenced material came from naive CD8+ T cells sorted from blood. The source is a man aged 25-40 years in good health.

The rearrangement uses TRBV7-3 and TRBJ2-1, with 10 positions matching TRBD1. This CDR3 is 13 amino acids long. Per germline, CDR1 SGHTA and CDR2 FQGTGA. V lost 4 bases, J lost 15 bases, and 9 bases stayed unmatched. In DNA form, the CDR3 reads TGTGCCAGCAGCTCCCTAGGGACAGGGGAGTGGTTCTTC. This codes for CASSSLGTGEWFF.

The V gene is TRBV11-2, the J gene TRBJ1-2; 7 bases fit TRBD1. The CDR3 is made up of 15 amino acids. CDR1 is SGHAT, CDR2 FQNNGV, per germline. The V and J ends lost 1 base and 7 bases, in that order; junction bases with no gene match: 9. CDR3 nucleotide sequence: TGTGCCAGCAGCTTAGGGGACAGTGGAGGAGGTGGCTACACCTTC. It yields the protein CASSLGDSGGGGYTF. Looking up the rest from reference TRBV11-2 and TRBJ1-2 gives the full variable domain: EAGVAQSPRYKIIEKRQSVAFWCNPISGHATLYWYQQILGQGPKLLIQFQNNGVVDDSQLPKDRFSAERLKGVDSTLKIQPAKLEDSAVYLCASSLGDSGGGGYTFGSGTRLTVV.

The chain couples TRBV10-3 to TRBJ2-7; 9 bases fit TRBD2. The CDR3 runs 13 residues. V gave up 6 bases and J gave up 4 bases; unmatched junction bases: 4. Per germline, CDR1 ENHRY and CDR2 SYGVKD. The CDR3 protein is CAIRGTSRYEQYF. Written as DNA, the CDR3 is TGTGCCATCAGGGGGACTAGCAGGTACGAGCAGTACTTC.

The rearrangement links TRBV5-1 to TRBJ2-3; D ambiguous. The V gene's germline CDR1 is SGHRS and CDR2 YFSETQ. V was cut by 1 base and J by 2 bases, with 11 bases left in between. The CDR3 extends over 15 amino acids. CDR3 region: CASSLTSMHTDTQYF. The CDR3 nucleotides are TGCGCCAGCAGCTTGACCTCCATGCACACAGATACGCAGTATTTT.

This clone appeared a few times. The chain carries TRBV7-2 and TRBJ2-7, with D uncertain. CDR1 and CDR2 (germline): SGHTA, FQGNSA. The CDR3 contains 14 residues. The V end lost 0 bases, the J end lost 3 bases, and 9 bases lay between the germline ends. CDR3 amino acids: CASSLAPGHYEQYF. Written as DNA, the CDR3 is TGTGCCAGCAGCTTAGCACCGGGCCACTACGAGCAGTACTTC. Filled out from reference TRBV7-2 and TRBJ2-7, the complete variable domain reads GAGVSQSPSNKVTEKGKDVELRCDPISGHTALYWYRQSLGQGLEFLIYFQGNSAPDKSGLPSDRFSAERTGGSVSTLTIQRTQQEDSAVYLCASSLAPGHYEQYFGPGTRLTVT.

The chain employs TRBV7-9 and TRBJ1-1, with D possibly TRBD1 on 6 matching bases. V dropped 5 bases and J dropped 0 bases, with 10 bases sitting between them. The germline gives CDR1 SEHNR, CDR2 FQNEAQ (reference sequence). The CDR3 consists of 14 residues. DNA of the CDR3: TGTGCCAGCAGCCGGGGACACCTGAACACTGAAGCTTTCTTT. Translation: CASSRGHLNTEAFF.

Only one count was recorded for this clone. The chain recombines TRBV7-3 with TRBJ2-1; TRBD2 matches at 9 bases. The CDR3 contains 13 residues. The V gene's germline CDR1 is SGHTA and CDR2 FQGTGA. The trim removed 5 bases at V and 6 bases at J, leaving 2 bases unmatched. DNA of the CDR3: TGTGCCAGCAGCAAGACTAGCGGCAATGAGCAGTTCTTC. Translated: CASSKTSGNEQFF.

CDR3 sequence (DNA): TGCAGCGTACTAGCGGGAGGGGCTGGGAACACCGGGGAGCTGTTTTTT. Its translation is CSVLAGGAGNTGELFF. The rearrangement joins TRBV29-1 to TRBJ2-2; 13 bases map to TRBD2. Per the germline V gene, CDR1 is SQVTM and CDR2 is ANQGSEA. The CDR3 is 16 residues long. With V trimmed by 6 bases and J by 1 base, 5 bases remained unmatched.

The rearrangement uses TRBV7-9 and TRBJ2-7; no reliable D call. The CDR3 length is 13 residues. Germline CDR1 SEHNR, CDR2 FQNEAQ (reference sequence). Trimming pared 2 bases from V and 3 bases from J, leaving 8 bases between. The CDR3 spells CASSLLDIYEQYF. In nucleotides, the CDR3 is TGTGCCAGCAGCTTACTCGACATCTACGAGCAGTACTTC.

The rearrangement joins TRBV7-9 to TRBJ2-7; 9 nucleotides agree with TRBD2. After removal of 5 bases from V and 2 bases from J, the junction contained 7 bases not matched to a gene. The CDR3 runs to 15 residues. Per the germline V gene, CDR1 is SEHNR and CDR2 is FQNEAQ (reference sequence). The CDR3 protein is CASSPTSGPTYEQYF. In DNA, the CDR3 is TGTGCCAGCAGCCCGACTAGCGGACCCACCTACGAGCAGTACTTC.

A note on this clone: Other DNA sequences in the same sample also yield this CDR3. The chain has TRBV5-1 and TRBJ1-1; D not certain. This CDR3 spans 13 amino acids. The germline CDR1 and CDR2 sequences are SGHRS and YFSETQ. V was trimmed by 0 bases and J by 0 bases, leaving 3 bases between them. The CDR3 bases are TGCGCCAGCAGCTTGGCACTGAACACTGAAGCTTTCTTT. Amino acid sequence: CASSLALNTEAFF.

The gene calls are TRBV28 and TRBJ2-1; TRBD2 aligns across 9 bases. CDR1 MDHEN and CDR2 SYDVKM come from the germline V gene. CDR3 length: 18 residues. V lost 6 bases and J lost 5; bases outside the gene matches: 17. Written as DNA, the CDR3 is TGTGCCAGCAGACCCGGACTAGCGAGACCCTTTTTAGACAATGAGCAGTTCTTC. Translation gives CASRPGLARPFLDNEQFF.

This chain joins TRBV27 and TRBJ2-7; 7 nucleotides align to TRBD1. Germline V gene sequence: CDR1 MNHEY, CDR2 SMNVEV (reference sequence). The V gene end was trimmed by 9 bases and the J gene end by 1 base; junction bases not matched to a gene: 9. The CDR3 consists of 14 residues. CDR3 in DNA: TGTGCCAGTGCCTACAGGGGACAGTCCTACGAGCAGTACTTC. It encodes CASAYRGQSYEQYF.

This chain joins TRBV15 and TRBJ2-6; D is ambiguous. The germline V gene encodes CDR1 LNHNV and CDR2 YYDKDF (reference sequence). This CDR3 is built from 14 residues. Trimming cost V 1 base and J 4 bases, with 5 bases left between them. The CDR3 DNA sequence: TGTGCCACCAGCAGAGTCGGAGGGGCCAACGTCCTGACTTTC. Residues: CATSRVGGANVLTF. Together with reference TRBV15 and TRBJ2-6, the CDR3 gives the full variable domain: DAMVIQNPRYQVTQFGKPVTLSCSQTLNHNVMYWYQQKSSQAPKLLFHYYDKDFNNEADTPDNFQSRRPNTSFCFLDIRSPGLGDTAMYLCATSRVGGANVLTFGAGSRLTVL.

The chain recombines TRBV5-6 with TRBJ2-5; TRBD2 agrees at 9 bases. J was trimmed by 4 bases and V by 7 bases; bases with no gene match: 5. This CDR3 comprises 13 residues. Germline V gives CDR1 SGHDT, CDR2 YYEEEE. CDR3 protein: CASGLAGSETQYF. CDR3 nucleotide sequence: TGTGCCAGCGGGCTAGCGGGATCAGAGACCCAGTACTTC.

This sequence joins TRBV7-9 and TRBJ2-1, with a weak D call TRBD1 (7 bases). V was trimmed by 8 bases and J by 9 bases, leaving 14 bases between them. CDR1 and CDR2 (germline): SEHNR, FQNEAQ (reference sequence). This CDR3 region has 12 residues. The CDR3 nucleotides are TGTGCCAGCCGGAGGGGGCGGGGTGAGCAGTTCTTC. It yields the protein CASRRGRGEQFF.

The chain employs TRBV4-1 and TRBJ2-7; weak D call: TRBD1 (6 bases). Germline loops: CDR1 MGHRA, CDR2 YSYEKL. Trimming took off 0 bases at V and 7 bases at J, with 10 bases between the two ends. This CDR3 comprises 13 residues. CDR3 sequence (DNA): TGCGCCAGCAGCCAAGATCAGGGGTGGGAGCAGTACTTC. Its translation is CASSQDQGWEQYF.

This clone was detected once. The CDR3 reads CASSPLMSELGTDTQYF. Written as DNA, the CDR3 is TGTGCCAGCAGCCCCTTGATGTCAGAGTTGGGCACAGATACGCAGTATTTT. This rearrangement joins TRBV13 to TRBJ2-3; D gene ambiguous. The CDR3 runs 17 residues. Germline CDR1 PRHDT, CDR2 FYEKMQ (reference sequence). Between the trimmed V and J ends, which lost 5 bases and 1 base, there was a span of 19 bases.